The present TCR beta chain was sequenced within a study of blood T cell repertoires in COVID-19. Overall study context: The United States, Italy and Spain were the sources of the acute and convalescent COVID-19 samples. PBMCs, B-cell-depleted T cells, or T cells were the source of the cDNA or gDNA that made up the material.

Study processing details: How many nucleated cells were present was estimated from reference gene primer amplification. TCRdb keeps only in-frame clones here, not all; method: immunoSEQ multiplex PCR. D and trimming were read from the DNA, whereas the V and J calls and clone size are those reported in that table. The table includes 190,000 or so clones, 90% detected once. Germline V gene sequence: CDR1 MDHEN, CDR2 SYDVKM. The CDR3 sequence is 14 residues long. Germline trimming cut 2 bases from V and 3 bases from J; bases unmatched to any gene: 3. Source material: peripheral blood. This receptor was identified in a man in his fifties with acute or convalescent COVID-19. The chain couples TRBV28 to TRBJ1-2, with TRBD1 matching over 7 bases. CDR3 amino acids: CASSLRGLDYGYTF. DNA for the CDR3: TGTGCCAGCAGTTTAAGGGGGCTTGACTATGGCTACACCTTC.